This is a list of T cell receptor beta chains from one sample in a study of blood T cell repertoires in COVID-19. Clones were read by immunoSEQ multiplex PCR, and TCRdb kept only the in-frame ones, dropping some. The table shows more than 300,000 clones, with around 90% occurring only once. Sequenced material: peripheral blood. These receptors came from a woman younger than 30 who had recovered from COVID-19. The CDR3 runs from the conserved cysteine through the conserved F or W. The D gene is left open where the match is weak. Only some rows state a clone size, as once, few, many or a class for expanded clones.

d_gene,v_gene,abundance,j_gene,CDR3aa,CDR3nt
TRBD2,TRBV7-2,NA,TRBJ2-5,CASSFAAGVGETQYF,TGTGCCAGCAGCTTTGCGGCGGGGGTTGGGGAGACCCAGTACTTC
TRBD1,TRBV7-8,NA,TRBJ2-4,CASSPDRVARQNIQYF,TGTGCCAGCAGTCCAGACAGGGTCGCGCGTCAAAACATTCAGTACTTC
NA,TRBV6-1,NA,TRBJ2-3,CASSEDPRGTQYF,TGTGCCAGCAGTGAAGACCCTAGGGGTACGCAGTATTTT
NA,TRBV18,NA,TRBJ1-2,CASSQNSGSLDGYTF,TGTGCCAGCTCACAAAACAGTGGTTCTTTGGATGGCTACACCTTC
TRBD1,TRBV24-1,NA,TRBJ2-2,CATSAQGVGELFF,TGTGCCACCAGTGCCCAGGGGGTCGGGGAGCTGTTTTTT
TRBD2,TRBV5-1,NA,TRBJ2-3,CASSLAPGLNTDTQYF,TGCGCCAGCAGCTTGGCCCCGGGACTAAACACAGATACGCAGTATTTT
NA,TRBV6-6,NA,TRBJ2-6,CASSREQGSGANVLTF,TGTGCCAGCAGCCGCGAACAGGGTTCTGGGGCCAACGTCCTGACTTTC
TRBD2,TRBV20-1,NA,TRBJ2-1,CSARGLGHQFF,TGCAGTGCTAGGGGACTAGGTCATCAGTTCTTC
NA,TRBV7-2,NA,TRBJ2-2,CASSRQSRTGELFF,TGTGCCAGCAGCCGCCAATCGAGGACCGGGGAGCTGTTTTTT
TRBD1,TRBV4-3,NA,TRBJ1-2,CASSQEATGGPIYGYTF,TGCGCCAGCAGCCAAGAGGCGACAGGGGGTCCCATCTATGGCTACACCTTC
NA,TRBV6-6,NA,TRBJ1-5,CASIIGREGQPQHF,TGTGCCAGCATCATAGGACGGGAGGGTCAGCCCCAGCATTTT
NA,TRBV7-9,NA,TRBJ2-5,CASSPFEETQYF,TGTGCCAGCAGCCCCTTCGAAGAGACCCAGTACTTC
TRBD2,TRBV6-2/TRBV6-3,NA,TRBJ2-2,CASSHSGRSGELFF,TGTGCCAGCAGTCATAGCGGGAGGTCCGGGGAGCTGTTTTTT
TRBD2,TRBV7-4,NA,TRBJ2-3,CASSRGKKSGRAFATQYF,TGTGCCAGCAGCCGCGGGAAAAAGAGCGGGAGGGCATTCGCTACGCAGTATTTT
TRBD1,TRBV18,once,TRBJ2-3,CASSPLIVRDRLTDTQYF,TGTGCCAGCTCACCACTAATTGTAAGGGACAGGCTCACAGATACGCAGTATTTT
NA,TRBV19,NA,TRBJ1-1,CASSIVDRYTEAFF,TGTGCCAGTAGTATAGTGGACAGATACACTGAAGCTTTCTTT
NA,TRBV11-3,once,TRBJ1-4,CASSSIQGLGGNEKLFF,TGTGCCAGCAGCTCAATTCAAGGATTAGGGGGTAATGAAAAACTGTTTTTT
NA,TRBV6-1,NA,TRBJ1-6,CASSSPDSNNSPLHF,TGTGCCAGCAGTTCCCCGGACTCAAACAATTCACCCCTCCACTTT
NA,TRBV6-5,NA,TRBJ1-3,CASSLMGASGNTIYF,TGTGCCAGCAGCCTGATGGGGGCCTCTGGAAACACCATATATTTT
NA,TRBV6-6,NA,TRBJ1-2,CASTHPQGQGYGYTF,TGTGCCAGCACCCACCCCCAGGGGCAAGGCTATGGCTACACCTTC
NA,TRBV27,NA,TRBJ2-2,CASSRASSDTGELFF,TGTGCCAGCAGTCGGGCTAGCAGCGACACCGGGGAGCTGTTTTTT
NA,TRBV27,NA,TRBJ1-6,CASRTSAPYNSPLHF,TGTGCCAGCAGGACATCTGCACCCTATAATTCACCCCTCCACTTT
NA,TRBV27,few,TRBJ1-2,CASPKGHSRGGYTF,TGTGCCAGCCCAAAGGGACATTCAAGGGGTGGCTACACCTTC
NA,TRBV19,NA,TRBJ1-5,CASRRRVGQPQHF,TGTGCCAGTAGACGCAGGGTCGGACAGCCCCAGCATTTT
TRBD2,TRBV4-1,NA,TRBJ2-1,CASSQGTSGSRDEQFF,TGCGCCAGCAGCCAAGGGACTAGCGGGTCTAGGGATGAGCAGTTCTTC
NA,TRBV6-4,once,TRBJ1-6,CASSEIRGNNSPLHF,TGTGCCAGCAGTGAAATCCGGGGGAATAATTCACCCCTCCACTTT
TRBD1,TRBV11-3,NA,TRBJ2-3,CASSLGGTGTWRVTDTQYF,TGTGCCAGCAGCTTAGGTGGGACAGGGACTTGGCGGGTCACAGATACGCAGTATTTT
TRBD1,TRBV2,NA,TRBJ1-1,CASRDRGVRGTEAFF,TGTGCCAGTCGGGACAGGGGCGTACGGGGCACTGAAGCTTTCTTT
TRBD1,TRBV19,NA,TRBJ1-2,CASSILQGDGYTF,TGTGCCAGTAGTATACTACAGGGGGACGGCTACACCTTC
TRBD2,TRBV7-2,NA,TRBJ2-3,CASSFRREALGGDTQYF,TGTGCCAGCAGTTTTCGCCGGGAGGCCCTGGGGGGAGATACGCAGTATTTT
TRBD1,TRBV6-5,NA,TRBJ2-3,CASSYLGTGLDTQYF,TGTGCCAGCAGTTACCTGGGGACAGGGTTAGATACGCAGTATTTT
TRBD1,TRBV2,NA,TRBJ1-2,CASSAGQGAWYGYTF,TGTGCCAGCAGCGCCGGACAGGGGGCTTGGTATGGCTACACCTTC
NA,TRBV18,NA,TRBJ1-2,CASSPPVRGGYTF,TGTGCCAGCTCACCACCGGTGCGAGGGGGCTACACCTTC